The source of this T cell receptor (beta chain) is a study of control samples from healthy donors and cancer patients. This clone is a singleton in its sample. The germline V gene has CDR1 GTSNPN and CDR2 SVGIG (reference sequence). The CDR3 totals 17 residues. V lost 1 base and J lost 0, with 16 bases in between. Measured with immunoSEQ multiplex PCR; TCRdb has only the in-frame clones, and not every one. The sample yields under 90,000 clones, 80% to 95% seen once. The sample consisted of blood. The clonotype originates from a woman aged 55-70 years in good health. The rearrangement uses TRBV30 and TRBJ1-5, with D possibly TRBD1 on 5 matching bases. The CDR3 loop is CAWSEGVRAISNQPQHF. CDR3 coding DNA: TGTGCCTGGAGTGAGGGAGTCAGGGCCATTAGCAATCAGCCCCAGCATTTT.